The present T cell receptor (beta chain) was sequenced within a study of cytomegalovirus exposure and HLA in healthy donors (dated by TCRdb to about 2017). Looking at the study overall: According to a later analysis, one platform produced both the 120 validation repertoires and the 700 or so repertoires of the first cohort. Along with the approximately 700-subject first cohort, a separate validation cohort of roughly 110 different subjects was used. The study aimed to test whether signatures of past pathogen exposure could be identified by cataloging public T cell receptors. To predict cytomegalovirus infection status, the study brought together high-throughput TCR immunosequencing, statistical association of individual TCRs with disease status, and machine learning. General findings and caveats noted by the study authors: A few of the identified cytomegalovirus-associated TCR beta chains were confirmed in vitro to be specific for cytomegalovirus antigens. Cytomegalovirus status was reported to be diagnosed by the classifier with high specificity and sensitivity in both the original and validation cohorts. A total of 150 or so TCR beta chains were listed by the study as associated with cytomegalovirus. While some public TCRs were present in many individuals, most TCR sequences turned up only very rarely across donors. Of the cluster scores, 94% were above 0 in a later analysis, which found that TCRs clustered in the first cohort also tended to co-occur in the approximately 120 validation repertoires. According to the authors, the approach could potentially be generalized to other disease states and immunological phenotypes. A later analysis had no HLA typing for the validation cohort, so co-occurrence there was scored across all 110 or so repertoires.

Comment on this clone: Its antigen has not been determined. No much larger clone is present one base from it, and per-base qualities are unavailable.

The CDR3 runs 20 residues from the cysteine to the phenylalanine. Of the read, only the CDR3 DNA is kept; its 60 bases are in frame from base 1. The germline V gene encodes CDR1 SGHVS and CDR2 FQNEAQ. V sheds 3 bases and J sheds 6 bases, leaving 30 bases between their ends. The donors belonged to the validation cohort of over a hundred subjects, which was separate from the approximately 700-subject first cohort. Library preparation used the immunoSEQ multiplex PCR assay. The authors' pipeline ran thus. A statistical classification framework was developed to diagnose cytomegalovirus status using the catalog of TCR beta chain sequences. Sourced from immuneACCESS, this table was stored by TCRdb with only in-frame sequences that have V and J called. A share of the clones is absent; for the studies checked, an unresolved V gene accounts for under half, and the remainder has no known explanation. V and J calls and clone size are those listed in that table; D and trimming were worked out from the DNA. This sample lists about 200,000 clones; over 80% were detected once. The top ten hold around 5.6% of the sample.

The rearrangement combines TRBV7-8 with TRBJ1-5, with a tentative D gene TRBD1 over 6 matching bases. The clonotype originates from a woman in her late teens or twenties in good health and CMV-seronegative. Specimen: PBMCs. CDR3 sequence: CASSFDILRRYHIGGQPQHF. In nucleotide form, the sequence is TGTGCCAGCAGCTTTGACATCCTAAGGAGGTACCATATAGGGGGTCAGCCCCAGCATTTT.